Listed below are T cell receptor beta chains from one sample, sequenced in a study of blood T cells in healthy people across ages. TCRdb reprocessed the 5' RACE reads via MiXCR and lists one record per CDR3 protein. This table has 600,000 or so distinct CDR3 sequences, roughly 31% appearing once. The sample comprised blood. The receptors shown here come from a woman aged 80 or over in good health. Both conserved end residues are part of each CDR3. D genes are given only for firm matches. The size entry is marked missing in some rows and otherwise reads once, few, many or a size class.

>TRBV27|TRBD1|-|TRBJ2-2
TGTGCCAGCAGTCACGACAGGGGCTCCGGGGAGCTGTTTTTT
CASSHDRGSGELFF
>TRBV9|TRBD1|-|TRBJ2-7
TGTGCCAGCAGCGCCGGGACAGGGGGGAGCGAGCAGTACTTC
CASSAGTGGSEQYF
>TRBV7-2|-|few|TRBJ1-6
TGTGCCAGCAGCTCCGGGGAATCACTCCTCCACTTT
CASSSGESLLHF
>TRBV7-2|-|few|TRBJ1-1
TGTGCCAGCAGCCGTCCCGGGCCCTGGCGACCTTTCTTT
CASSRPGPWRPFF
>TRBV6-5|-|many|TRBJ1-6
TGTGCCAGCAGACCATTAACGGGGGCGAATTCACCCCTCCACTTT
CASRPLTGANSPLHF
>TRBV5-6|TRBD1|few|TRBJ2-3
TGTGCCAGCAGCTTTGGGACAGGGGCCGTGGGGGATACGCAGTATTTT
CASSFGTGAVGDTQYF
>TRBV7-2|-|many|TRBJ2-7
TGTGCCAGCACCACTGGAGGGGGTTCTCCCTACGAGCAGTACTTC
CASTTGGGSPYEQYF
>TRBV7-2|-|many|TRBJ2-1
TGTGCCAGCAGCTCCCTACTTGACAATGAGCAGTTCTTC
CASSSLLDNEQFF
>TRBV14|-|-|TRBJ2-1
TGTGCCAGCAGCCAAATCGGAACGAGGAACCACAATGAGCAGTTCTTC
CASSQIGTRNHNEQFF
>TRBV5-5|-|many|TRBJ1-6
TGTGCCAGCAGCGTACAAGGGTCCGGTGGATCACCCCTCCACTTT
CASSVQGSGGSPLHF
>TRBV6-1|-|many|TRBJ1-5
TGTGCCAGCAAGGGGGGTCCTAATCAGCCCCAGCATTTT
CASKGGPNQPQHF
>TRBV27|TRBD1|-|TRBJ1-1
TGTGCCAGCAGGTTCGGAGGGGGCGCTAGGAACACTGAAGCTTTCTTT
CASRFGGGARNTEAFF
>TRBV20-1|-|many|TRBJ2-5
TGCAGTGCCGTTGCCCAAGAGACCCAGTACTTC
CSAVAQETQYF
>TRBV20-1|-|-|TRBJ2-7
TGCAGTGCTAGAGATGGACTGTTCTACGAGCAGTACTTC
CSARDGLFYEQYF
>TRBV12-3/TRBV12-4|-|many|TRBJ2-2
TGTGCCAGCAGTTCTCCGGGACTGGCGAACACCGGGGAGCTGTTTTTT
CASSSPGLANTGELFF
>TRBV7-9|-|many|TRBJ2-1
TGTGCCAGCAGCCCTCTGGTTGAGCAGTTCTTC
CASSPLVEQFF
>TRBV7-9|-|many|TRBJ1-2
TGTGCCAGCAGCTTAGGGGTGATCGGGACGGGAGGCTACACCTTC
CASSLGVIGTGGYTF
>TRBV11-3|TRBD2|many|TRBJ2-3
TGTGCCAGCAGTCCTGGACTAGTCGAGGCAGATACGCAGTATTTT
CASSPGLVEADTQYF
>TRBV12-3/TRBV12-4|-|many|TRBJ1-2
TGTGCCAGCAGTTTAGGGACGGTTAGGGGATTCTATGGCTACACCTTC
CASSLGTVRGFYGYTF
>TRBV1|-|-|TRBJ1-2
TGCACCAGCAGCCAAGACAGGGGGCTCGGCTACACCTTC
CTSSQDRGLGYTF
>TRBV6-5|TRBD1|many|TRBJ2-1
TGTGCCAGCAGCCGGACAGGGGGCTCCTACAATGAGCAGTTCTTC
CASSRTGGSYNEQFF
>TRBV24-1|-|few|TRBJ2-2
TGTGCCACCAGTGACCCCACGGACACCGGGGAGCTGTTTTTT
CATSDPTDTGELFF
>TRBV30|-|-|TRBJ2-2
TGTGCCTGGAGTGTACGTAGCACCGGGGAGCTGTTTTTT
CAWSVRSTGELFF
>TRBV6-5|-|few|TRBJ1-2
TGTGCCAGCAGTTCCAATCCACAGGGTTCGGGCTACACCTTC
CASSSNPQGSGYTF
>TRBV6-2/TRBV6-3|TRBD2|few|TRBJ2-2
TGTGCCACCCGGACTAGCGAGAACACCGGGGAGCTGTTTTTT
CATRTSENTGELFF
>TRBV15|-|many|TRBJ2-3
TGTGCCACCAGCAGGGAAGATACAGATACGCAGTATTTT
CATSREDTDTQYF
>TRBV6-5|TRBD2|few|TRBJ2-2
TGTGCCAGCACCCTAGCGGGGGGCGCGGGCGGGGAGCTGTTTTTT
CASTLAGGAGGELFF
>TRBV7-6|TRBD1|many|TRBJ2-5
TGTGCCAGCAGCTCAAGGACAGGGGGATATGGAGAGCAGTACTTC
CASSSRTGGYGEQYF
>TRBV20-1|TRBD1|many|TRBJ1-6
TGCAGTGCTAGATGGGGAGGGACAGATAATTCACCCCTCCACTTT
CSARWGGTDNSPLHF
>TRBV24-1|TRBD1|-|TRBJ2-7
TGTGCCACCAGTTCCGGGACAGGGTACTACGAGCAGTACTTC
CATSSGTGYYEQYF
>TRBV10-3|TRBD1|-|TRBJ2-3
TGTACCATCAGAGAGACGGGACAGGGTCCGTATTTT
CTIRETGQGPYF